Each of the 22 T cell receptor beta chains below was sequenced from the same sample in a study of vaccination effects on CD4 cells after COVID-19. Viral peptide pool expansion of antigen-specific CD4+ T cells preceded sequencing in the ViraFEST assay. Culture lasted about 10 days before CD4+ T cell isolation. Two-dose BNT162b2 or mRNA-1273 vaccination was given to participants. These receptors' antigens are unknown. The data were produced by immunoSEQ multiplex PCR, yet TCRdb's version contains in-frame clones alone and is incomplete. The data contain under 40,000 clones, approximately 84% of them singletons. The sequencing here drew on CD4+ T cells from PBMCs cultured with HCoV-NL63 spike peptides, taken after COVID-19 vaccination. These receptors all come from a human donor who received a COVID-19 vaccine. Some clones in this sample may be carry-over from other donors' samples.

The chain couples TRBV5-4 to TRBJ2-7; 9 nucleotides agree with TRBD1. This CDR3 spans 13 amino acids. J was trimmed by 6 bases and V by 3 bases; bases with no gene match: 4. Germline V gene data show CDR1 as SGHNT and CDR2 as YYREEE (reference sequence). The CDR3 is CASSWDREGEQYV. DNA for the CDR3: TGTGCCAGCAGCTGGGACAGGGAAGGCGAGCAGTACGTC.

The chain has TRBV15 and TRBJ1-3, with D uncertain. The CDR3 runs to 18 residues. The V gene's germline CDR1 is LNHNV and CDR2 YYDKDF (reference sequence). With 0 bases removed from V and 0 bases from J, the gap between germline ends came to 15 bases. The CDR3 region has the DNA TGTGCCACCAGCAGAGATTTTTCTTACGGGAGCTCTGGAAACACCATATATTTT. Translating gives CATSRDFSYGSSGNTIYF. Combining the CDR3 with reference TRBV15 and TRBJ1-3 gives the whole variable domain DAMVIQNPRYQVTQFGKPVTLSCSQTLNHNVMYWYQQKSSQAPKLLFHYYDKDFNNEADTPDNFQSRRPNTSFCFLDIRSPGLGDTAMYLCATSRDFSYGSSGNTIYFGEGSWLTVV.

The chain combines TRBV4-3 with TRBJ2-4; D is perhaps TRBD2 (5 bases). The CDR3 consists of 12 residues. With 10 bases removed from V and 3 bases from J, the gap between germline ends came to 10 bases. Germline lookup yields CDR1 LGHNA and CDR2 YSLEER. CDR3 nucleotides: TGCGCCACACGGGATGGCAAAAACATTCAGTACTTC. Translated, it gives CATRDGKNIQYF.

The chain recombines TRBV5-1 with TRBJ2-5; 8 bases agree with TRBD1. Trimming removed 7 bases from V and 5 bases from J; junction bases left unmatched: 16. The CDR3 sequence is 16 residues long. In germline, CDR1 is SGHRS, CDR2 YFSETQ. CDR3 residues: CASGGQIQGAGETQYF. The DNA of the CDR3 is TGCGCCAGCGGGGGGCAAATTCAGGGGGCCGGGGAGACCCAGTACTTC. Filled out from reference TRBV5-1 and TRBJ2-5, the complete variable domain reads KAGVTQTPRYLIKTRGQQVTLSCSPISGHRSVSWYQQTPGQGLQFLFEYFSETQRNKGNFPGRFSGRQFSNSRSEMNVSTLELGDSALYLCASGGQIQGAGETQYFGPGTRLLVL.

V usage is TRBV28 and J usage is TRBJ1-3; tentatively, D is TRBD1 (6 bases). The CDR3 runs to 19 residues. V was trimmed by 5 bases and J by 0 bases, leaving 23 bases between them. The germline gives CDR1 MDHEN, CDR2 SYDVKM. The CDR3 bases are TGTGCCAGCAGTACTCCCTCGACAGGTTTTTCGAGCTCTGGAAACACCATATATTTT. Amino acid sequence: CASSTPSTGFSSSGNTIYF.

Relative to its sample, this clone is medium-sized. The chain joins TRBV12-3 or TRBV12-4 to TRBJ1-1; possibly TRBD1 for D (5 bases). The length of the CDR3 is 13 residues. V shed 3 bases and J shed 2 bases, with 7 bases lying between them. This chain's CDR3 is CASSLTANTEAFF. For the CDR3, the DNA is TGTGCCAGCAGTTTGACAGCTAACACTGAAGCTTTCTTT.

The chain recombines TRBV2 with TRBJ2-5, with D perhaps matching TRBD2 (6 bases). V was pared by 5 bases and J by 5 bases, with 27 bases between. Germline CDR1 reads SNHLY; CDR2 reads FYNNEI. The CDR3 has 18 amino acids. The CDR3 sequence: CASSFPPKAGRGRETQYF. The CDR3 DNA reads TGTGCCAGCAGTTTCCCACCCAAAGCGGGCCGGGGCCGGGAGACCCAGTACTTC.

This chain links TRBV6-5 with TRBJ1-6; D call uncertain. This CDR3 is built from 14 residues. Trimming stripped 7 bases from V and 2 bases from J, with 9 bases between. Germline CDR1 is MNHEY and CDR2 is SVGAGI. The CDR3 bases are TGTGCCAGCACCGCCGGGCCCTATAATTCACCCCTCCACTTT. Residues: CASTAGPYNSPLHF.

The DNA for the CDR3 is TGTGCCAGCAGTTCCAATTACTATGGCTACACCTTC. This codes for CASSSNYYGYTF. The chain couples TRBV12-3 or TRBV12-4 to TRBJ1-2; D unclear. This CDR3 contains 12 residues. V lost 4 bases to trimming and J lost 3 bases, with 6 bases between them.

This sequence joins TRBV30 and TRBJ2-1; maybe TRBD2 (6 bases). V was clipped by 3 bases and J by 0 bases, with 15 bases between them. CDR1 and CDR2 (germline): GTSNPN, SVGIG (reference sequence). The CDR3 extends over 16 amino acids. For the CDR3, the DNA is TGTGCCTGGAGCCAAATCCGGGGGAGCTCCTACAATGAGCAGTTCTTC. Amino acid sequence: CAWSQIRGSSYNEQFF.

The J gene is TRBJ2-5, the V gene TRBV11-2; no firm D call. Germline CDR1 is SGHAT and CDR2 is FQNNGV. Trimming took off 5 bases at V and 2 bases at J, with 12 bases between the two ends. This CDR3 has 14 amino acids. CDR3 residues: CASSRPPEQETQYF. CDR3 in DNA: TGTGCCAGCAGCCGCCCCCCCGAGCAAGAGACCCAGTACTTC.

V gene TRBV10-3 combines with J gene TRBJ2-1, with 8 bases that match TRBD2. Germline loops: CDR1 ENHRY, CDR2 SYGVKD. The CDR3 spans 15 residues. V lost 8 bases, J lost 8 bases, and 14 bases stayed unmatched. The CDR3 reads CAIFPEEAGADEQFF. In DNA form, the CDR3 reads TGTGCCATCTTCCCCGAGGAAGCGGGGGCTGATGAGCAGTTCTTC.

The V and J genes are TRBV5-4 and TRBJ2-3; D tentatively reads TRBD1 or TRBD2 (5 bases each). The CDR3 consists of 14 residues. The V end was cut by 4 bases, the J end by 1 base, with 10 bases between. The germline gives CDR1 SGHNT, CDR2 YYREEE (reference sequence). The CDR3 region has the DNA TGTGCCAGCAGCCCCCGGGACGGCACAGATACGCAGTATTTT. Protein: CASSPRDGTDTQYF. The full variable domain, its missing parts supplied by reference TRBV5-4 and TRBJ2-3, is ETGVTQSPTHLIKTRGQQVTLRCSSQSGHNTVSWYQQALGQGPQFIFQYYREEENGRGNFPPRFSGLQFPNYSSELNVNALELDDSALYLCASSPRDGTDTQYFGPGTRLTVL.

The CDR3 region is CASSLVVQPQHF. The CDR3 DNA is TGTGCCAGCAGTTTAGTTGTCCAGCCCCAGCATTTT. V usage is TRBV28 and J usage is TRBJ1-5; D ambiguous. This CDR3 contains 12 residues. Trimming left V 2 bases short and J 7 bases short, with 6 bases between. Germline lookup yields CDR1 MDHEN and CDR2 SYDVKM.

The rearrangement uses TRBV2 and TRBJ2-5; D is undetermined. The CDR3 runs 11 residues. The ends were cut back, 6 bases at V and 5 bases at J, with 7 bases in the middle. Germline V gene data show CDR1 as SNHLY and CDR2 as FYNNEI. The CDR3 nucleotides read TGTGCCAGCAGCCACGGGGAGACCCAGTACTTC. Its protein product is CASSHGETQYF.

The gene calls are TRBV6-2 or TRBV6-3 and TRBJ2-7; 10 nucleotides line up with TRBD2. The CDR3 extends over 15 amino acids. J was trimmed by 6 bases and V by 2 bases; bases with no gene match: 7. Germline assignment: CDR1 MNHEY and CDR2 SVGEGT. DNA of the CDR3: TGTGCCAGCAGTTACGGGGCTAGCGGGGGTCGCGAGCAGTACGTC. Protein product: CASSYGASGGREQYV.

This rearrangement joins TRBV7-2 to TRBJ1-1, with D possibly matching TRBD1 (6 bases). V lost 1 base and J 8 bases, leaving 14 bases between the germline ends. This CDR3 is 14 amino acids long. In germline, CDR1 is SGHTA, CDR2 FQGNSA. This chain's CDR3 is CASSLGGREKEAFF. The CDR3 nucleotides are TGTGCCAGCAGCTTAGGGGGGCGTGAAAAGGAAGCTTTCTTT.

This clone was seen a single time. The chain employs TRBV28 and TRBJ1-2, with TRBD1 matching 8 bases. V shed 6 bases, J shed 2 bases, and the junction held 11 bases outside the gene matches. The CDR3 extends over 16 amino acids. Looked up from germline, CDR1 is MDHEN and CDR2 is SYDVKM. The CDR3 DNA sequence: TGTGCCAGCAGCTTCTTCTGGACAGGGAGGAACTATGGCTACACCTTC. As protein: CASSFFWTGRNYGYTF.

The chain is built from TRBV18 and TRBJ2-5; unclear D gene. This CDR3 comprises 13 residues. Trimming removed 1 base at V and 5 bases at J, with 8 bases between. Germline V gene sequence: CDR1 KGHSH, CDR2 LQKENI. The CDR3 DNA reads TGTGCCAGCTCACCACAATCACCCGAGACCCAGTACTTC. Protein product: CASSPQSPETQYF.

In nucleotides, the CDR3 is TGTGCCAGCAGCTTGGGAGGGGGAGTAGAGACCCAGTACTTC. Its translation is CASSLGGGVETQYF. The chain recombines TRBV7-3 with TRBJ2-5; D possibly corresponds to TRBD2 (7 bases). Trimming cost V 3 bases and J 4 bases, with 12 bases left between them. The CDR3 extends over 14 amino acids. The germline V gene has CDR1 SGHTA and CDR2 FQGTGA. Full variable domain (remainder filled in from reference TRBV7-3 and TRBJ2-5): GAGVSQTPSNKVTEKGKYVELRCDPISGHTALYWYRQSLGQGPEFLIYFQGTGAADDSGLPNDRFFAVRPEGSVSTLKIQRTERGDSAVYLCASSLGGGVETQYFGPGTRLLVL.

V is TRBV19 and J is TRBJ2-4, with TRBD1 identical over 10 bases. This CDR3 is built from 14 residues. V gave up 5 bases and J gave up 7 bases; unmatched junction bases: 5. Germline lookup yields CDR1 LNHDA and CDR2 SQIVND (reference sequence). The CDR3 protein is CASSPRQGANIQYF. In DNA form, the CDR3 reads TGTGCCAGTAGTCCCCGACAGGGGGCGAACATTCAGTACTTC.

The genes are TRBV7-9 and TRBJ1-5; D not certain. Trimming stripped 1 base from V and 4 bases from J, with 20 bases between. The germline gives CDR1 SEHNR, CDR2 FQNEAQ (reference sequence). The CDR3 totals 18 residues. The chain's CDR3 is CASSLVFGGDTENQPQHF. The CDR3 bases are TGTGCCAGCAGCTTAGTATTTGGAGGAGACACTGAAAATCAGCCCCAGCATTTT.